This TCR beta chain is from a study of blood T cell repertoires in COVID-19. Germline loops: CDR1 LGHDT, CDR2 YNNKEL (reference sequence). The CDR3 spans 13 residues. The V end was cut by 2 bases, the J end by 6 bases, with 10 bases between. Seattle-derived patients entered the study during active infection and were followed longitudinally. Using immunoSEQ multiplex PCR, the repertoire was profiled, and TCRdb retains in-frame clones only, with some absent. The table lists about 300,000 clones, roughly 86% of them singletons. The sample was peripheral blood. This TCR was recovered from a woman aged 30 to 39 with COVID-19, enrolled during active disease. The chain joins TRBV3-1 (or the pseudogene TRBV3-2) to TRBJ1-1; a weak D match, TRBD1 (5 bases). CDR3 sequence (DNA): TGTGCCAGCAGCCAAAGGAGGGGCGCTGAAGCTTTCTTT. Translated: CASSQRRGAEAFF.